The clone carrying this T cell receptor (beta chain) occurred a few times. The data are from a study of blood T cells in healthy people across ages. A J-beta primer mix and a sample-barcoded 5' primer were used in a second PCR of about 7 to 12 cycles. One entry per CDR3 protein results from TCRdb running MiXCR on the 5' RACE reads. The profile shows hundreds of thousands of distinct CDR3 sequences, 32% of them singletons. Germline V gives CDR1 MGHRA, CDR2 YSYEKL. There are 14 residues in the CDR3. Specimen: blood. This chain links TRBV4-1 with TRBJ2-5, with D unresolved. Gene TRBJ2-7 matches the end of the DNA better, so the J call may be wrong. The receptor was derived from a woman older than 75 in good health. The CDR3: CASSQAPANYEQYF. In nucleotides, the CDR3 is TGCGCCAGCAGCCAAGCCCCGGCCAACTACGAGCAGTACTTC.